The next 3 T cell receptor beta chains were all read from a single sample in a study of blood T cell repertoires in COVID-19. The protocol was immunoSEQ multiplex PCR, while the TCRdb copy is restricted to in-frame clones and leaves out a portion. The sample consists of around 250,000 clones, 85% of them appearing once. Sequencing was performed on PBMCs or T cells enriched from blood (not recorded which). These receptors all stem from a woman in her fifties or sixties with acute COVID-19.

The chain recombines TRBV5-1 with TRBJ1-6; 11 bases align to TRBD1. J lost 7 bases, V lost 3 bases, and 6 bases had no gene match. The germline gives CDR1 SGHRS, CDR2 YFSETQ. This CDR3 has 16 amino acids. This CDR3 is CASSSQGTGGNSPLHF. Written as DNA, the CDR3 is TGCGCCAGCAGCTCCCAGGGGACAGGGGGGAATTCACCCCTCCACTTT.

This rearrangement joins TRBV19 to TRBJ1-2; D gene unclear. The CDR3 runs to 12 residues. V was shortened by 3 bases and J by 4 bases, with 6 bases between the two germline ends. The germline V gene has CDR1 LNHDA and CDR2 SQIVND (reference sequence). The CDR3 sequence is CASSISVYGYTF. The CDR3 DNA reads as TGTGCCAGTAGTATCTCGGTCTATGGCTACACCTTC.

J is TRBJ2-1 and V is TRBV24-1; perhaps TRBD1 as D (8 bases). The CDR3 contains 14 residues. V was trimmed by 3 bases and J by 7 bases, leaving 12 bases between them. Germline CDR1 KGHDR, CDR2 SFDVKD. Here the CDR3 reads CATSDNRGGNEQFF. The CDR3 nucleotides are TGTGCCACCAGTGATAACAGGGGGGGAAATGAGCAGTTCTTC.